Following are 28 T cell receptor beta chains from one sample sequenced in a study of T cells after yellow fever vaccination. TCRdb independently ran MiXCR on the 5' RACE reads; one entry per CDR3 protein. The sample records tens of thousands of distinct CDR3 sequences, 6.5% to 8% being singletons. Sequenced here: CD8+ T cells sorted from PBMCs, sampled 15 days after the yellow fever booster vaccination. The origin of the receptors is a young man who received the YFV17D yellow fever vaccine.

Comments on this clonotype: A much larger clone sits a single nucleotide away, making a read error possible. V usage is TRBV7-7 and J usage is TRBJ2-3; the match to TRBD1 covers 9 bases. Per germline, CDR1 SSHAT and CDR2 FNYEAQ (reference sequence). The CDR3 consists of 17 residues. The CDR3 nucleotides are TGTTCCAGCAGCCCTGGACAGGGGTTCGCCTCCACAGATACGCAGTATTTT. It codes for CSSSPGQGFASTDTQYF.

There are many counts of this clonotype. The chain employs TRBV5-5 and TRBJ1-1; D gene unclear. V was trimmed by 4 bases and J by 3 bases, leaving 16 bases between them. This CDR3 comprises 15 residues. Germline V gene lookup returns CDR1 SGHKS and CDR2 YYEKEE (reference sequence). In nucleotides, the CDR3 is TGTGCCAGCAGCCTTAATTCCCTGGGTTACACTGAAGCTTTCTTT. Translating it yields CASSLNSLGYTEAFF.

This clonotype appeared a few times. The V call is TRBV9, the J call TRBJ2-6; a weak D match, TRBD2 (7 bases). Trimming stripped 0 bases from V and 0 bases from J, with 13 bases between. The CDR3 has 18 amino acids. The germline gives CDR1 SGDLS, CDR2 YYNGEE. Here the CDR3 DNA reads TGTGCCAGCAGCGTAGACGGGGGGCCCCCCTCTGGGGCCAACGTCCTGACTTTC. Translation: CASSVDGGPPSGANVLTF.

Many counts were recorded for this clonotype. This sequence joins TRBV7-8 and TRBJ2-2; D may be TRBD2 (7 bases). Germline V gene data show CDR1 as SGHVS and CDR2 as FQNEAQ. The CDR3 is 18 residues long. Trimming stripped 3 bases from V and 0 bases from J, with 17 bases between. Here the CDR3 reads CASSFGGLGAPNTGELFF. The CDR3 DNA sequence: TGTGCCAGCAGCTTCGGGGGGTTGGGGGCGCCGAACACCGGGGAGCTGTTTTTT. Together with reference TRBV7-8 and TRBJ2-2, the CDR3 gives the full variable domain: GAGVSQSPRYKVAKRGQDVALRCDPISGHVSLFWYQQALGQGPEFLTYFQNEAQLDKSGLPSDRFFAERPEGSVSTLKIQRTQQEDSAVYLCASSFGGLGAPNTGELFFGEGSRLTVL.

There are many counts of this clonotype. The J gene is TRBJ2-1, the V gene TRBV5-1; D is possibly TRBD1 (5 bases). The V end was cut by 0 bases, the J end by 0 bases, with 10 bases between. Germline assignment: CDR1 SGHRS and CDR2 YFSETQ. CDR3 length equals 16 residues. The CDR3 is CASSLVQVYSYNEQFF. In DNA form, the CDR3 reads TGCGCCAGCAGCTTGGTACAGGTTTACTCCTACAATGAGCAGTTCTTC.

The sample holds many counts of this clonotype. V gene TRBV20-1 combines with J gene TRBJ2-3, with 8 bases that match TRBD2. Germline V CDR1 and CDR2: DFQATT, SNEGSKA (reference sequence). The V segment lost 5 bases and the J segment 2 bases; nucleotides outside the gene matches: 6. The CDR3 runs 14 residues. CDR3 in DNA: TGCAGTGCTTCCCCGGGAGGGCACACAGATACGCAGTATTTT. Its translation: CSASPGGHTDTQYF.

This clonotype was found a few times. CDR3: CASSSGQDLRKQYF. The CDR3, as DNA: TGTGCCAGCAGCTCGGGACAGGATCTACGAAAGCAGTACTTC. V gene TRBV5-5 combines with J gene TRBJ2-7; the match to TRBD1 covers 8 bases. This CDR3 region has 14 residues. CDR1 and CDR2 from the germline V gene are SGHKS and YYEKEE (reference sequence). The J segment lost 8 bases and the V segment lost 3 bases, leaving 10 bases of the junction unmatched.

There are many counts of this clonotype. This chain's CDR3 is CASSDSNYGYTF. The DNA of the CDR3 is TGTGCCAGCAGCGACAGTAACTATGGCTACACCTTC. The chain is built from TRBV6-2 or TRBV6-3 and TRBJ1-2; the D gene is possibly TRBD1 (5 bases). CDR3 length: 12 residues. Trimming pared 6 bases from V and 1 base from J, leaving 6 bases between. The germline V gene has CDR1 MNHEY and CDR2 SVGEGT.

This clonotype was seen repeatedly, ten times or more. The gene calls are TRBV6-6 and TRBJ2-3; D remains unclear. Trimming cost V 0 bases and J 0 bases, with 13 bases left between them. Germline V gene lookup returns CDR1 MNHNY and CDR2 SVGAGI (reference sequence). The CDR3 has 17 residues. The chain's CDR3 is CASSYSTTASSTDTQYF. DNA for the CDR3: TGTGCCAGCAGTTACTCAACGACGGCCTCTAGCACAGATACGCAGTATTTT.

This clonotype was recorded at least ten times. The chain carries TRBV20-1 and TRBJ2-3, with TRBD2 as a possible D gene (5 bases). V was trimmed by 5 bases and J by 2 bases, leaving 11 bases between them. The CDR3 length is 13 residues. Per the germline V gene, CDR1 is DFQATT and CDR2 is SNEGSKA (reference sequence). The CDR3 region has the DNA TGCAGTGCTGAGGACTCCTACACAGATACGCAGTATTTT. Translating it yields CSAEDSYTDTQYF.

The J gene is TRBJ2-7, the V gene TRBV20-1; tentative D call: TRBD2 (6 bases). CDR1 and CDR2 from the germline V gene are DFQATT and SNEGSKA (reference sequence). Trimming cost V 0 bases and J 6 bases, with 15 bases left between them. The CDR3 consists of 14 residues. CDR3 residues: CSARDGTGDGEQYF. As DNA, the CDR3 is TGCAGTGCTAGAGATGGGACGGGAGATGGCGAGCAGTACTTC.

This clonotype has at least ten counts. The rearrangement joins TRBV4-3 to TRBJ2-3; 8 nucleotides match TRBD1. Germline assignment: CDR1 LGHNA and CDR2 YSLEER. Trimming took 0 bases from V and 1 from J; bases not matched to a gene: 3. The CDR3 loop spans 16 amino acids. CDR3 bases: TGCGCCAGCAGCCAAGAAGGACAGGGCGGCACAGATACGCAGTATTTT. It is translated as CASSQEGQGGTDTQYF.

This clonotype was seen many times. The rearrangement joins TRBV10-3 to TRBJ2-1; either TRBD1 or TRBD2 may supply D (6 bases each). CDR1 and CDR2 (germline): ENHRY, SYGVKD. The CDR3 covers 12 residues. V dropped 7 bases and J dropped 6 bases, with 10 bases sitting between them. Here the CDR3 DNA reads TGTGCCATCAATACGGGGGCCAATGAGCAGTTCTTC. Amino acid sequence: CAINTGANEQFF.

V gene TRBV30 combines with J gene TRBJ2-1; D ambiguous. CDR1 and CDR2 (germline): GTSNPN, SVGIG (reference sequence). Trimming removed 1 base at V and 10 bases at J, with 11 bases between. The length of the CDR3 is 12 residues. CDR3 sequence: CAWSENAFEQFF. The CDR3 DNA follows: TGTGCCTGGAGTGAGAATGCATTCGAGCAGTTCTTC.

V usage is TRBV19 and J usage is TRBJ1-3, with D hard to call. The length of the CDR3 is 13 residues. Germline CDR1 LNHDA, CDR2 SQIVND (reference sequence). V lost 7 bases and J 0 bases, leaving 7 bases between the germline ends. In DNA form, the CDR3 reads TGTGCCAGTATTAACATCTCTGGAAACACCATATATTTT. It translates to CASINISGNTIYF. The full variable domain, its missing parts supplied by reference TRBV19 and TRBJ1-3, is DGGITQSPKYLFRKEGQNVTLSCEQNLNHDAMYWYRQDPGQGLRLIYYSQIVNDFQKGDIAEGYSVSREKKESFPLTVTSAQKNPTAFYLCASINISGNTIYFGEGSWLTVV.

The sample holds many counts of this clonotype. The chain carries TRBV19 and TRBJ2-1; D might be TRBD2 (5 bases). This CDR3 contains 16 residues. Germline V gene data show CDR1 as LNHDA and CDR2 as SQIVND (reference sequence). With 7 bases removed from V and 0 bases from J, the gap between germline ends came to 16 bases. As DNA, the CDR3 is TGTGCCAGTATGGTGGGAACGGGAAGCTCCTACAATGAGCAGTTCTTC. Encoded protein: CASMVGTGSSYNEQFF.

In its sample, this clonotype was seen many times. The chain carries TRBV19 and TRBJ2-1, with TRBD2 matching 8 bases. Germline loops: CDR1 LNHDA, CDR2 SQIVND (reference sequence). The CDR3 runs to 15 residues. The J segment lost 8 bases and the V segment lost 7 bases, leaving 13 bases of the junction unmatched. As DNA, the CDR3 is TGTGCCAGTATGAAAGGACTAGCCGACATGGATGAGCAGTTCTTC. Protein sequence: CASMKGLADMDEQFF.

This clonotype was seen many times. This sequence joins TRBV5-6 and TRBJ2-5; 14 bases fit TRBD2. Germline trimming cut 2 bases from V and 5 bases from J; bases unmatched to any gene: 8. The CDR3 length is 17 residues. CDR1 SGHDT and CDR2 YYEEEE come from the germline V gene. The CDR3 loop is CASSFGLAGGSGETQYF. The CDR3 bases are TGTGCCAGCAGCTTTGGACTAGCGGGAGGATCCGGGGAGACCCAGTACTTC. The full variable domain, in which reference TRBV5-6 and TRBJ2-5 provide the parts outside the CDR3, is DAGVTQSPTHLIKTRGQQVTLRCSPKSGHDTVSWYQQALGQGPQFIFQYYEEEERQRGNFPDRFSGHQFPNYSSELNVNALLLGDSALYLCASSFGLAGGSGETQYFGPGTRLLVL.

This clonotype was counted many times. CDR3 nucleotides: TGTGCCAGCAGCTTCGGGACTCGAATGGAGACCCAGTACTTC. Translated: CASSFGTRMETQYF. This sequence joins TRBV5-4 and TRBJ2-5; possible D gene TRBD2, 6 bases. CDR1 is SGHNT and CDR2 is YYREEE in the germline V gene (reference sequence). Trimming cost V 2 bases and J 5 bases, with 13 bases left between them. The CDR3 consists of 14 residues.

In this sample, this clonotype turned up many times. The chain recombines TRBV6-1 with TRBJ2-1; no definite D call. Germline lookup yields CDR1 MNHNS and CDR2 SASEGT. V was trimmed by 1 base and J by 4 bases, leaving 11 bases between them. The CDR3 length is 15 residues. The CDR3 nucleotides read TGTGCCAGCAGTGAAGAGGGTCGACCATACAATGAGCAGTTCTTC. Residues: CASSEEGRPYNEQFF.

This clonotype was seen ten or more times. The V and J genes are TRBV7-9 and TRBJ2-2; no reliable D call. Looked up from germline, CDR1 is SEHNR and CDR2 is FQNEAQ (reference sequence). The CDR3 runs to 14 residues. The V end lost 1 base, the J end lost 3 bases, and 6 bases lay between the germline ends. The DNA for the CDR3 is TGTGCCAGCAGCTTAGTGGCGGACACCGGGGAGCTGTTTTTT. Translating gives CASSLVADTGELFF.

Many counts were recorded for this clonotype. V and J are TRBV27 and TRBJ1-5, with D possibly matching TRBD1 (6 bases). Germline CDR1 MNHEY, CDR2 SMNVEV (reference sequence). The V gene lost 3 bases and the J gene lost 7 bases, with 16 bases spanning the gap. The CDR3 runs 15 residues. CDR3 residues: CASSLGLGGRQPQHF. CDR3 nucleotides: TGTGCCAGCAGTTTGGGACTCGGGGGGCGCCAGCCCCAGCATTTT.

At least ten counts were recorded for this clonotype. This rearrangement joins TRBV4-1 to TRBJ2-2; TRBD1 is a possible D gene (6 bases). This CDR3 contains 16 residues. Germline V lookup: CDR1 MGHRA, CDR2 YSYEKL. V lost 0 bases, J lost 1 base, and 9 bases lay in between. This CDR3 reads CASSQERTENTGELFF. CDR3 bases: TGCGCCAGCAGCCAAGAGAGGACAGAGAACACCGGGGAGCTGTTTTTT.

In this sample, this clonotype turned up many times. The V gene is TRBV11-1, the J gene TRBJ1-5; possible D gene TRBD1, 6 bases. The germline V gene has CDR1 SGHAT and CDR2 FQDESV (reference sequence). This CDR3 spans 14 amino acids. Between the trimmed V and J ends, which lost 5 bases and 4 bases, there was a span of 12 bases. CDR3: CASSLQGGNQPQHF. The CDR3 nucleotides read TGTGCCAGCAGCCTACAGGGTGGGAATCAGCCCCAGCATTTT.

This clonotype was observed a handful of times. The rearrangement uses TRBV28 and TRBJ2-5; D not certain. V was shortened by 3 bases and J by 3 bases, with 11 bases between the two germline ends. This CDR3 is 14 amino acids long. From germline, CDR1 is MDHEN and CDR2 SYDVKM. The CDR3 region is CASSFYLAEETQYF. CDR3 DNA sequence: TGTGCCAGCAGTTTTTATCTCGCGGAAGAGACCCAGTACTTC.

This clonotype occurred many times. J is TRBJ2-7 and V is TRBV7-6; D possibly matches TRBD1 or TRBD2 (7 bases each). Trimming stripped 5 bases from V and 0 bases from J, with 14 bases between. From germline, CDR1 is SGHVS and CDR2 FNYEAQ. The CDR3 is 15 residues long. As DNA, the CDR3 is TGTGCCAGCAGCCCAGGGGGAGGGGACTCCTACGAGCAGTACTTC. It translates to CASSPGGGDSYEQYF.

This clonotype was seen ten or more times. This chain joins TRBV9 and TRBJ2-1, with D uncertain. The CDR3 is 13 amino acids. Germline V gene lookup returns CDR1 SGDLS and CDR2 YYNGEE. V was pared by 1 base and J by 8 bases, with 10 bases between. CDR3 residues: CASSVSGPDEQFF. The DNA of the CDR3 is TGTGCCAGCAGCGTATCGGGTCCGGATGAGCAGTTCTTC.

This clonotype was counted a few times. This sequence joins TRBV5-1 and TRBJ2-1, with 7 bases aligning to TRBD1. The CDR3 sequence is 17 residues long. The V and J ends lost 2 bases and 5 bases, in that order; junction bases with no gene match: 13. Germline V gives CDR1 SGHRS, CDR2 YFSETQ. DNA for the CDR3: TGCGCCAGCAGCTTCCAGGGTCCCGGGACAGTCAACAATGAGCAGTTCTTC. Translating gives CASSFQGPGTVNNEQFF.